The clone carrying this T cell receptor (beta chain) was observed a handful of times. Original handling: Nucleated cell number was recorded as an estimate derived from reference gene primer amplification. TCRdb's table, derived via immunoSEQ multiplex PCR, lists solely in-frame clones and lacks some. V, J and clone size are taken as reported in that table, and D and trimming were inferred from the DNA itself. The sample comprises hundreds of thousands of clones, 65% to 80% of which are singletons, and approximately 4% rests with the top ten. This CDR3 comprises 14 residues. CDR1 and CDR2 from the germline V gene are MNHEY and SMNVEV (reference sequence). Trimming cost V 4 bases and J 7 bases, with 14 bases left between them. The data are from a study of blood T cell repertoires in COVID-19. Study-wide background: The United States, Italy and Spain were the sources of the acute and convalescent COVID-19 samples.

This chain links TRBV27 with TRBJ2-4; TRBD2 is a possible D gene (6 bases). This receptor was taken from a woman in her 40s with active or convalescent COVID-19. The sequenced material came from peripheral blood. This CDR3 is CASSSPSSGNIQYF. CDR3 nucleotide sequence: TGTGCCAGCAGTTCGCCTAGCAGCGGGAACATTCAGTACTTC.